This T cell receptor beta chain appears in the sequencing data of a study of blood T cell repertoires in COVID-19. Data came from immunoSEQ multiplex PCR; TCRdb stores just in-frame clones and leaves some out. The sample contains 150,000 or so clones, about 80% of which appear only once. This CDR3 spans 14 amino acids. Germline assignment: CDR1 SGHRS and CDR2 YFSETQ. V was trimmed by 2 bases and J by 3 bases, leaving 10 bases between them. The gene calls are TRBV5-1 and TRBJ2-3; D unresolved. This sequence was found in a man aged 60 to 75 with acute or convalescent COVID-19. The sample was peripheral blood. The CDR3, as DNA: TGCGCCAGCAGCTTCCTAGGTCTGACAGATACGCAGTATTTT. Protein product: CASSFLGLTDTQYF. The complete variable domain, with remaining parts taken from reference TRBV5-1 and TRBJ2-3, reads KAGVTQTPRYLIKTRGQQVTLSCSPISGHRSVSWYQQTPGQGLQFLFEYFSETQRNKGNFPGRFSGRQFSNSRSEMNVSTLELGDSALYLCASSFLGLTDTQYFGPGTRLTVL.